Following are 5 T cell receptor beta chains from one sample sequenced in a study of blood T cell repertoires in COVID-19. Only in-frame clones appear in the TCRdb table, and some are missing; sequencing was by immunoSEQ multiplex PCR. The repertoire consists of more than 150,000 clones, with over 70% occurring once and the leading ten covering roughly 13%. Material: PBMCs or T cells enriched from blood (not recorded which). The source of these receptors is a woman aged 60 to 75 who had recovered from COVID-19.

This clone has more than one count but fewer than ten. The chain carries TRBV28 and TRBJ1-2, with 7 positions matching TRBD1. Germline-derived CDR1 and CDR2 are MDHEN and SYDVKM. With V trimmed by 5 bases and J by 2 bases, 2 bases remained unmatched. This CDR3 region has 13 residues. The CDR3 bases are TGTGCCAGCAGTCCGGGACAGAACTATGGCTACACCTTC. Translation: CASSPGQNYGYTF.

This chain joins TRBV5-4 and TRBJ2-7; TRBD2 is a possible D gene (6 bases). Germline loops: CDR1 SGHNT, CDR2 YYREEE (reference sequence). Trimming removed 3 bases from V and 4 bases from J, with 11 bases in between. The CDR3 length is 13 residues. CDR3 residues: CASSSGEGYEQYF. The CDR3 DNA reads as TGTGCCAGCAGCTCGGGAGAGGGGTACGAGCAGTACTTC. The full variable domain, rest sourced from reference TRBV5-4 and TRBJ2-7, is ETGVTQSPTHLIKTRGQQVTLRCSSQSGHNTVSWYQQALGQGPQFIFQYYREEENGRGNFPPRFSGLQFPNYSSELNVNALELDDSALYLCASSSGEGYEQYFGPGTRLTVT.

The rearrangement uses TRBV29-1 and TRBJ1-5; maybe TRBD1 (5 bases). Deletions cut 6 bases from V and 1 base from J, with 10 bases between. The germline V gene has CDR1 SQVTM and CDR2 ANQGSEA. The CDR3 is 13 residues long. This CDR3 is CSVGGTSNQPQHF. CDR3 nucleotide sequence: TGCAGCGTCGGGGGGACGAGCAATCAGCCCCAGCATTTT. The full variable domain, in which reference TRBV29-1 and TRBJ1-5 provide the parts outside the CDR3, is SAVISQKPSRDICQRGTSLTIQCQVDSQVTMMFWYRQQPGQSLTLIATANQGSEATYESGFVIDKFPISRPNLTFSTLTVSNMSPEDSSIYLCSVGGTSNQPQHFGDGTRLSIL.

V is TRBV6-5 and J is TRBJ2-7, with 12 nucleotides matching TRBD2. Germline CDR1 is MNHEY and CDR2 is SVGAGI. CDR3 length equals 15 residues. The V segment lost 2 bases and the J segment 12 bases; nucleotides outside the gene matches: 11. CDR3 sequence (DNA): TGTGCCAGCAGTTACGATCCTAGCGGGAGGGCCTATCTGTACTTC. Protein sequence: CASSYDPSGRAYLYF.

The chain links TRBV3-1 (or the pseudogene TRBV3-2) to TRBJ2-5, with TRBD2 identical over 9 bases. Germline CDR1 reads LGHDT; CDR2 reads YNNKEL (reference sequence). Trimming removed 0 bases from V and 6 bases from J; junction bases left unmatched: 17. The CDR3 spans 19 residues. CDR3 sequence: CASSQDQPGFAGGPKTQYF. CDR3 DNA sequence: TGTGCCAGCAGCCAAGACCAACCGGGGTTTGCGGGGGGGCCTAAGACCCAGTACTTC.